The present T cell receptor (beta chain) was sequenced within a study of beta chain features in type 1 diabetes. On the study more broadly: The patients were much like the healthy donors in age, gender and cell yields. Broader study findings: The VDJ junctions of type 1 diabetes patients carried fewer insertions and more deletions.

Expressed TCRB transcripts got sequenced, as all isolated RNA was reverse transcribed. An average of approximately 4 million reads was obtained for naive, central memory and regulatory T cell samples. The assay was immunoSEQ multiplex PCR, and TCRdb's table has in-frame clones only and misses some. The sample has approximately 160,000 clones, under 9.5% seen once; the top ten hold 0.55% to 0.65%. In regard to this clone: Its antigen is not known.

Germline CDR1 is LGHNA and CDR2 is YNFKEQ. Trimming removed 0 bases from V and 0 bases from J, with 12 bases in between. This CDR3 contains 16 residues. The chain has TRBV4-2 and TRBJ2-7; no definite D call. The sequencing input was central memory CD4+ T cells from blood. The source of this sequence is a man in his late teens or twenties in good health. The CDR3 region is CASSQDSGGSSYEQYF. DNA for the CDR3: TGTGCCAGCAGCCAAGATTCGGGTGGTAGCTCCTACGAGCAGTACTTC.